The clone carrying this TCR beta chain has just a few counts. The data stem from a study of T cells after somatic rescue of genetic block. V was shortened by 5 bases and J by 8 bases, with 16 bases between the two germline ends. The CDR3 contains 13 residues. Looked up from germline, CDR1 is SGHDT and CDR2 is YYEEEE. The table came from immunoSEQ multiplex PCR; TCRdb's copy has only in-frame clones and leaves some out. The table has about 11,000 clones, approximately 74% seen once. This sequence originates from a boy younger than 18. What was sequenced was peripheral blood mononuclear cells (PBMCs). The rearrangement links TRBV5-6 to TRBJ1-2, with D maybe TRBD1 (5 bases). CDR3 nucleotide sequence: TGTGCCAGCAGGCCACAGGTTCCTGGAGGCTACACCTTC. Its protein product is CASRPQVPGGYTF.